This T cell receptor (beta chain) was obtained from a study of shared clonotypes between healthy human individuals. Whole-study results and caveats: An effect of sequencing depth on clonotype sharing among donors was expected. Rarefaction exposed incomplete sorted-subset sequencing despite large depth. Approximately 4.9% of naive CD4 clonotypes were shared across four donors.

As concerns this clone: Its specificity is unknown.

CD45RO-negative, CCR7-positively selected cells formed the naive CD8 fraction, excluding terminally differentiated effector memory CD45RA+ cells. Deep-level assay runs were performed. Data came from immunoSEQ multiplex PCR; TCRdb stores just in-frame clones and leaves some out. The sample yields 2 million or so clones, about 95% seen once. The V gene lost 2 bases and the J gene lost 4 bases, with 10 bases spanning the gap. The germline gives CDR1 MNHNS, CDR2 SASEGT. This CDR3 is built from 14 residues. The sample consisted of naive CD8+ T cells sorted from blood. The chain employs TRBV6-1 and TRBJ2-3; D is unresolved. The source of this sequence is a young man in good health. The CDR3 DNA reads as TGTGCCAGCAGTGAAACGGCAGGATCAGATACGCAGTATTTT. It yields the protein CASSETAGSDTQYF.